A selection of T cell receptor beta chains follows, all from one sample in a study of response to subunit inactivated influenza vaccine. Each CDR3 protein gets one entry after TCRdb re-called the RT-PCR reads with MiXCR. The table has 450,000 to 600,000 distinct CDR3 sequences, about 7.2% seen once. The material was PBMCs from blood, obtained roughly 24 months after vaccination. Source of these receptors: a man aged 45-69 years who received an inactivated influenza vaccine. The CDR3 runs from the conserved cysteine through the conserved F or W. A D gene is named only where the DNA matches it firmly. Size is omitted from some rows. Given values are once, few, many or a class for expanded clones.

v_call	clone_size	d_call	j_call	cdr3_aa	cdr3_nt
TRBV6-2/TRBV6-3	many	NA	TRBJ2-7	CASSYGTRYEQYF	TGTGCCAGCAGTTACGGGACCAGATACGAGCAGTACTTC
TRBV12-3/TRBV12-4	few	NA	TRBJ2-2	CASSFNFVGGELFF	TGTGCCAGCAGTTTTAATTTTGTCGGCGGGGAGCTGTTTTTT
TRBV12-3/TRBV12-4	few	NA	TRBJ2-2	CASIHSSLAGELFF	TGTGCCAGCATCCACTCCTCCCTGGCCGGGGAGCTGTTTTTT
TRBV5-6	few	NA	TRBJ2-2	CASRGRGLGELFF	TGTGCCAGCAGAGGTAGGGGCCTCGGGGAGCTGTTTTTT
TRBV6-5	few	NA	TRBJ1-6	CASSYRGNNSPLHF	TGTGCCAGCAGTTACAGGGGAAATAATTCACCCCTCCACTTT
TRBV10-3	many	NA	TRBJ1-5	CAISESNRQPQHF	TGTGCCATCAGTGAGTCGAATAGGCAGCCCCAGCATTTT
TRBV5-1	NA	NA	TRBJ2-5	CASSLPRAGEETQYF	TGCGCCAGCAGCTTGCCTAGGGCTGGGGAAGAGACCCAGTACTTC
TRBV10-3	many	TRBD1	TRBJ1-2	CAISVTGQGLRGYTF	TGTGCCATCAGTGTTACTGGACAGGGACTACGGGGCTACACCTTC
TRBV7-2	many	NA	TRBJ2-1	CASSEVGGLYYEQFF	TGTGCCAGCAGCGAGGTCGGGGGGCTTTACTATGAGCAGTTCTTC
TRBV29-1	many	TRBD1	TRBJ2-5	CSVDSTGTGDRETQYF	TGCAGCGTTGATAGTACCGGGACAGGGGACAGAGAGACCCAGTACTTC
TRBV7-9	many	NA	TRBJ1-1	CASSLELRVTEAFF	TGTGCCAGCAGCTTAGAACTCAGGGTCACTGAAGCTTTCTTT
TRBV5-1	NA	TRBD1	TRBJ1-4	CASSSTGGALEKLFF	TGCGCCAGCAGCTCAACAGGGGGGGCTCTGGAAAAACTGTTTTTT
TRBV6-1	NA	NA	TRBJ2-7	CASRAQGLGYEQYF	TGTGCCAGCCGTGCACAGGGCCTCGGCTACGAGCAGTACTTC
TRBV20-1	few	NA	TRBJ2-5	CSARDITALRETQYF	TGCAGTGCTAGAGATATTACGGCCCTCAGGGAGACCCAGTACTTC
TRBV20-1	few	NA	TRBJ2-7	CSARPGTTYEQYF	TGCAGTGCTAGACCAGGAACAACCTACGAGCAGTACTTC
TRBV10-3	few	TRBD2	TRBJ2-3	CAISSSGGSTDTQYF	TGTGCCATCAGCTCTAGCGGGGGTAGCACAGATACGCAGTATTTT
TRBV6-1	NA	TRBD2	TRBJ2-3	CASSTSGTITDTQYF	TGTGCCAGCAGCACAAGCGGGACCATCACAGATACGCAGTATTTT
TRBV28	many	NA	TRBJ2-5	CASSLGHQETQYF	TGTGCCAGCAGTTTGGGACACCAAGAGACCCAGTACTTC
TRBV20-1	NA	NA	TRBJ2-1	CSARGAVSNNEQFF	TGCAGTGCTAGAGGAGCGGTGTCTAACAATGAGCAGTTCTTC
TRBV6-5	few	NA	TRBJ2-1	CASSYWVWGNEQFF	TGTGCCAGCAGTTACTGGGTCTGGGGGAATGAGCAGTTCTTC